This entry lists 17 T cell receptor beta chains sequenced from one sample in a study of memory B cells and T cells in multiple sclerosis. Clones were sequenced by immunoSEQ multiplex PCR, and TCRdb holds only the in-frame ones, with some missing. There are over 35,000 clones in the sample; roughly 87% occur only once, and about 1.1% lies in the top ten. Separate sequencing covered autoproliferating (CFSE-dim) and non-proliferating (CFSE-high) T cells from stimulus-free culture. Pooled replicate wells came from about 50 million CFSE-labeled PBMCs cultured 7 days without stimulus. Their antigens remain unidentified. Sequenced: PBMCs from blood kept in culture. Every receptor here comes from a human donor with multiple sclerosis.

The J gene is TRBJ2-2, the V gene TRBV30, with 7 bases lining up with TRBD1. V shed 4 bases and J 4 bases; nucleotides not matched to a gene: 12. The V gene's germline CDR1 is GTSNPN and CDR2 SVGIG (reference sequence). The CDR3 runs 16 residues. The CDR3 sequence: CAWNPTLTGSTGELFF. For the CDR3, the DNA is TGTGCCTGGAATCCCACTCTGACAGGGAGCACCGGGGAGCTGTTTTTT. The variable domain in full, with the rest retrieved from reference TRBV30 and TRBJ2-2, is SQTIHQWPATLVQPVGSPLSLECTVEGTSNPNLYWYRQAAGRGLQLLFYSVGIGQISSEVPQNLSASRPQDRQFILSSKKLLLSDSGFYLCAWNPTLTGSTGELFFGEGSRLTVL.

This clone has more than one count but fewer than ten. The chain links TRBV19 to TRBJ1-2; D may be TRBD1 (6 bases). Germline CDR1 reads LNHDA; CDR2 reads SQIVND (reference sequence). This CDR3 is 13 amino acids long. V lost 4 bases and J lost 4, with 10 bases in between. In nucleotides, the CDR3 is TGTGCCAGTAGTAAGACAGGACCCTATGGCTACACCTTC. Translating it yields CASSKTGPYGYTF. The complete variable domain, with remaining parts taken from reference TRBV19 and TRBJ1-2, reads DGGITQSPKYLFRKEGQNVTLSCEQNLNHDAMYWYRQDPGQGLRLIYYSQIVNDFQKGDIAEGYSVSREKKESFPLTVTSAQKNPTAFYLCASSKTGPYGYTFGSGTRLTVV.

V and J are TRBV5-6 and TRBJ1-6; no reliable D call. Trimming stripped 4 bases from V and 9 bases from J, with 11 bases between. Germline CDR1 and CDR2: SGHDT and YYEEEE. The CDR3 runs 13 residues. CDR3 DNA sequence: TGTGCCAGCAGCCGATTTAATGGTTCACCCCTCCACTTT. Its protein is CASSRFNGSPLHF. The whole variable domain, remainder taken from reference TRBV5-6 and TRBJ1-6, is DAGVTQSPTHLIKTRGQQVTLRCSPKSGHDTVSWYQQALGQGPQFIFQYYEEEERQRGNFPDRFSGHQFPNYSSELNVNALLLGDSALYLCASSRFNGSPLHFGNGTRLTVT.

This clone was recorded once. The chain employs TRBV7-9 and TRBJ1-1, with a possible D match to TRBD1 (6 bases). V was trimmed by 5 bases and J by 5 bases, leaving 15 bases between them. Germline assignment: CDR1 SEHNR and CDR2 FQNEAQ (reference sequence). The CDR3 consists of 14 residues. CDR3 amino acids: CASSHSGGETEAFF. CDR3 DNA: TGTGCCAGCAGCCATTCGGGGGGCGAAACTGAAGCTTTCTTT. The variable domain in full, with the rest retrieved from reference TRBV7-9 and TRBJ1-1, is DTGVSQNPRHKITKRGQNVTFRCDPISEHNRLYWYRQTLGQGPEFLTYFQNEAQLEKSRLLSDRFSAERPKGSFSTLEIQRTEQGDSAMYLCASSHSGGETEAFFGQGTRLTVV.

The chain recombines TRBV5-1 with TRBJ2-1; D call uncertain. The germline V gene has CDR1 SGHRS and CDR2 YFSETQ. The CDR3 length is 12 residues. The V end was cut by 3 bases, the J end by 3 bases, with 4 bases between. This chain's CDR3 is CASSYGYNEQFF. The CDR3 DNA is TGCGCCAGCAGCTACGGCTACAATGAGCAGTTCTTC.

CDR3 residues: CASSFRDTGELFF. The CDR3, as DNA: TGTGCCAGCAGCTTTCGGGACACCGGGGAGCTGTTTTTT. This rearrangement joins TRBV7-9 to TRBJ2-2, with D hard to call. V dropped 3 bases and J dropped 3 bases, with 5 bases sitting between them. There are 13 residues in the CDR3. From germline, CDR1 is SEHNR and CDR2 FQNEAQ (reference sequence).

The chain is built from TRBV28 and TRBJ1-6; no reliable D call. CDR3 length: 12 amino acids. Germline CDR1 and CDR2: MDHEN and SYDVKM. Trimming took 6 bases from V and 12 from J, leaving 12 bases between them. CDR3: CASRTPGIPLHF. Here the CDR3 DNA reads TGTGCCAGCAGAACCCCTGGAATACCCCTCCACTTT.

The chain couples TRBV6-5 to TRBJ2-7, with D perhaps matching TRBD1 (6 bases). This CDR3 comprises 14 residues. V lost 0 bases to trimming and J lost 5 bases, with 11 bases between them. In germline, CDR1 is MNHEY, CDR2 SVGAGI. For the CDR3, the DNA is TGTGCCAGCAGTTACTCGGTGGACAGCCACGAGCAGTACTTC. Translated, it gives CASSYSVDSHEQYF.

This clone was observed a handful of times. The DNA for the CDR3 is TGTGCCAGCAGCCTCTACTACGAGCAGTACTTC. Its translation: CASSLYYEQYF. The chain links TRBV7-2 to TRBJ2-7; D is unclear. Trimming pared 5 bases from V and 3 bases from J, leaving 5 bases between. CDR1 and CDR2 from the germline V gene are SGHTA and FQGNSA. The CDR3 has 11 residues.

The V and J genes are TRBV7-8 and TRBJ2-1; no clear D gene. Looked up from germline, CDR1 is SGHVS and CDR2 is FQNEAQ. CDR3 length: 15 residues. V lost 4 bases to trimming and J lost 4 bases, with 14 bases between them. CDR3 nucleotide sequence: TGTGCCAGCAGCTACCCCTTGGGTCAATACAATGAGCAGTTCTTC. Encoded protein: CASSYPLGQYNEQFF. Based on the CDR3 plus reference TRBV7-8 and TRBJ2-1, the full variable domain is GAGVSQSPRYKVAKRGQDVALRCDPISGHVSLFWYQQALGQGPEFLTYFQNEAQLDKSGLPSDRFFAERPEGSVSTLKIQRTQQEDSAVYLCASSYPLGQYNEQFFGPGTRLTVL.

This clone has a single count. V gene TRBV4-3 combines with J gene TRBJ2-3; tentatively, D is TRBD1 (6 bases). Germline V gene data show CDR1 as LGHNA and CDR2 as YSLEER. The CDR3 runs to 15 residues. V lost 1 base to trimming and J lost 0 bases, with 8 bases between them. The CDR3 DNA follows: TGCGCCAGCAGCCAAGGGGGGCGGAGCACAGATACGCAGTATTTT. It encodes CASSQGGRSTDTQYF.

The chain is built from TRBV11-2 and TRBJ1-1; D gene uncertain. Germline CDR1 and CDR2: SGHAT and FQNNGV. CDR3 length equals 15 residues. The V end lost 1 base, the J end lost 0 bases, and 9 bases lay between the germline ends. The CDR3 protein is CASSLGLHMNTEAFF. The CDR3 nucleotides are TGTGCCAGCAGCTTAGGATTGCACATGAACACTGAAGCTTTCTTT.

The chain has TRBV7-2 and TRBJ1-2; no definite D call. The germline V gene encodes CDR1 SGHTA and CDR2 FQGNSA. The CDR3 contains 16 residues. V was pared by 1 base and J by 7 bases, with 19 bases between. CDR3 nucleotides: TGTGCCAGCAGCTTAGTCAGGAGTGGTGTTGAGGGTGGCTACACCTTC. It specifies CASSLVRSGVEGGYTF.

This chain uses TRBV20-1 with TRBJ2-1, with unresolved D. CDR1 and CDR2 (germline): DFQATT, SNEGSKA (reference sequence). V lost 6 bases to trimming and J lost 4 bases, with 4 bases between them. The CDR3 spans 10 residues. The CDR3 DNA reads TGCAGTGCGAATTACAATGAGCAGTTCTTC. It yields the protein CSANYNEQFF.

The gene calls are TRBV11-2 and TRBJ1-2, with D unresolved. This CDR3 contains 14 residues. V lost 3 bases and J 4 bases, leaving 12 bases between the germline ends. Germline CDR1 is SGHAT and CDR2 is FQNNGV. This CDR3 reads CASSFTDGPYGYTF. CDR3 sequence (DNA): TGTGCCAGCAGCTTTACGGACGGACCCTATGGCTACACCTTC. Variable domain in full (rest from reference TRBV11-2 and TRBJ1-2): EAGVAQSPRYKIIEKRQSVAFWCNPISGHATLYWYQQILGQGPKLLIQFQNNGVVDDSQLPKDRFSAERLKGVDSTLKIQPAKLEDSAVYLCASSFTDGPYGYTFGSGTRLTVV.

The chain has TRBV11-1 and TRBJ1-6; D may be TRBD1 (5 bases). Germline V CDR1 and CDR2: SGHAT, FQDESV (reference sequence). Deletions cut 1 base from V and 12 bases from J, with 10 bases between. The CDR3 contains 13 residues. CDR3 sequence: CASSLGQSQPLHF. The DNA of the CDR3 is TGTGCCAGCAGCTTAGGACAGTCCCAACCCCTCCACTTT.

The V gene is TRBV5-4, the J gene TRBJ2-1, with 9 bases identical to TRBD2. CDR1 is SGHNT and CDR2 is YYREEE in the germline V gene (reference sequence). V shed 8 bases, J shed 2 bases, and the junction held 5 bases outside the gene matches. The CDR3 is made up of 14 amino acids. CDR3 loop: CASSSGGAYNEQFF. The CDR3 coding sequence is TGTGCCAGTAGTAGCGGGGGAGCCTACAATGAGCAGTTCTTC.